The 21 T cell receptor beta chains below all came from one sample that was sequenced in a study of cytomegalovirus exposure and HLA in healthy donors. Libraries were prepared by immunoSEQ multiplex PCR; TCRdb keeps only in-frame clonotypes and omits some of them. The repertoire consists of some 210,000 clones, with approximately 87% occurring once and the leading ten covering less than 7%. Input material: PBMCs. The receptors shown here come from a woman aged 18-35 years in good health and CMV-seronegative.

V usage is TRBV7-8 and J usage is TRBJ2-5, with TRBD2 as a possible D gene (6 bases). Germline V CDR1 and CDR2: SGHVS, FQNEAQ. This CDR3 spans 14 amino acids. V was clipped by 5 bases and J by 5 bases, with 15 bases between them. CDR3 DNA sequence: TGTGCCAGCAGCACCCGCGGGACGGCGGAGACCCAGTACTTC. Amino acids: CASSTRGTAETQYF.

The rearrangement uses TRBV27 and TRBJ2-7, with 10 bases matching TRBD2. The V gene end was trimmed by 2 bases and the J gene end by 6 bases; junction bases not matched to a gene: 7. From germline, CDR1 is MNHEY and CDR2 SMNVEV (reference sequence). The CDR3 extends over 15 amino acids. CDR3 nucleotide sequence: TGTGCCAGCAGTTTACTTCCTAGCGGGAGAGGCGAGCAGTACTTC. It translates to CASSLLPSGRGEQYF.

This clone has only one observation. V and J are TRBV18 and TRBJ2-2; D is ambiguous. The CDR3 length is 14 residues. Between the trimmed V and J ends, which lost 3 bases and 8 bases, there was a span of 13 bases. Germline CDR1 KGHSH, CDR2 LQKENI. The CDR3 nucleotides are TGTGCCAGCTCACCCCCGTCCTTGGAAGGGGAGCTGTTTTTT. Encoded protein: CASSPPSLEGELFF. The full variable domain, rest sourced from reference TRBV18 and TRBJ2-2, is NAGVMQNPRHLVRRRGQEARLRCSPMKGHSHVYWYRQLPEEGLKFMVYLQKENIIDESGMPKERFSAEFPKEGPSILRIQQVVRGDSAAYFCASSPPSLEGELFFGEGSRLTVL.

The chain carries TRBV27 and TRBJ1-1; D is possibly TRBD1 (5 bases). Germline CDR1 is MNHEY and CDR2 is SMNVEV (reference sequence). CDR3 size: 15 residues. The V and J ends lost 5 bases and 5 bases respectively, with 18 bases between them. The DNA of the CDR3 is TGTGCCAGCAGTCTTTACGGTTTGGGGGTTACTGAAGCTTTCTTT. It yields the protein CASSLYGLGVTEAFF.

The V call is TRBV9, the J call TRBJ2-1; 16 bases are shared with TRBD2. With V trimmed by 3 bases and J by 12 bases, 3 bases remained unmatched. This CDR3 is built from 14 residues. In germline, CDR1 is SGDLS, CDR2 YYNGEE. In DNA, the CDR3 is TGTGCCAGCAGCGCCGGGACTAGCGGGAGGGGGCAGTTCTTC. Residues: CASSAGTSGRGQFF.

CDR3 sequence: CASSREGDTQYF. The CDR3 region has the DNA TGTGCCAGCAGCCGGGAGGGCGATACGCAGTATTTT. V gene TRBV7-3 combines with J gene TRBJ2-3, with TRBD2 identical over 8 bases. Germline V lookup: CDR1 SGHTA, CDR2 FQGTGA. This CDR3 comprises 12 residues. V gave up 5 bases and J gave up 6 bases; unmatched junction bases: 1. Using reference TRBV7-3 and TRBJ2-3 for the parts outside the CDR3, the full variable domain is GAGVSQTPSNKVTEKGKYVELRCDPISGHTALYWYRQSLGQGPEFLIYFQGTGAADDSGLPNDRFFAVRPEGSVSTLKIQRTERGDSAVYLCASSREGDTQYFGPGTRLTVL.

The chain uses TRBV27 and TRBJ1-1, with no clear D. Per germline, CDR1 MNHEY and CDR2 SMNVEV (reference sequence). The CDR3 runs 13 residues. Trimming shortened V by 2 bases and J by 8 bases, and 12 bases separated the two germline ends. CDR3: CASSLVGGKEAFF. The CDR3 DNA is TGTGCCAGCAGTTTAGTTGGAGGGAAAGAAGCTTTCTTT.

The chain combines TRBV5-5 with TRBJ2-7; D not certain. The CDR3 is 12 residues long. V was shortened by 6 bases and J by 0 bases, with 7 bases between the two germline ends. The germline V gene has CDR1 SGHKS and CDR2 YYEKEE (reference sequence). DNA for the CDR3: TGTGCCAGCATGACGTTCTCCTACGAGCAGTACTTC. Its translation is CASMTFSYEQYF.

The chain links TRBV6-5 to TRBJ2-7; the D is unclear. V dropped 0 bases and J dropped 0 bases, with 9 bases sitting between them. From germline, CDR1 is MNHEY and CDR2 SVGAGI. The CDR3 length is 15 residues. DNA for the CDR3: TGTGCCAGCAGTTACTCGCCCAGGAGCTCCTACGAGCAGTACTTC. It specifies CASSYSPRSSYEQYF.

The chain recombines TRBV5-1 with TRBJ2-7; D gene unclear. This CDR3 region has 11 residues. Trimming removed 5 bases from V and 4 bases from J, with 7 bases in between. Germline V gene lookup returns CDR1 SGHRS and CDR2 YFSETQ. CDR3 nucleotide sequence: TGCGCCAGCAGGTCCGAATACGAGCAGTACTTC. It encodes CASRSEYEQYF.

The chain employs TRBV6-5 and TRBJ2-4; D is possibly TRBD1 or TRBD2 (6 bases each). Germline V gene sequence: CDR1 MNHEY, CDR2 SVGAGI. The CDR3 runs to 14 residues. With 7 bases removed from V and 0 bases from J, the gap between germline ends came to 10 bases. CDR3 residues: CASIGGPAKNIQYF. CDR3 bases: TGTGCCAGCATAGGGGGGCCAGCCAAAAACATTCAGTACTTC.

CDR3 protein: CASSITGGLAGELFF. In nucleotides, the CDR3 is TGTGCCAGCAGTATAACAGGGGGTCTTGCCGGGGAGCTGTTTTTT. V and J are TRBV27 and TRBJ2-2; 8 nucleotides align to TRBD1. With 5 bases clipped from V and 6 bases from J, the junction kept 8 bases outside the gene matches. The germline V gene encodes CDR1 MNHEY and CDR2 SMNVEV (reference sequence). This CDR3 has 15 amino acids.

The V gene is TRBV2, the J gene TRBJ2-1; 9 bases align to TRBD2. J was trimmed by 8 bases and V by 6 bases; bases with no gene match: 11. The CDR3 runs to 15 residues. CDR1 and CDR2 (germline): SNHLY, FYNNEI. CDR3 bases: TGTGCCAGCAGAGTCGCGGGAGGGCAAGGGGATGAGCAGTTCTTC. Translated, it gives CASRVAGGQGDEQFF.

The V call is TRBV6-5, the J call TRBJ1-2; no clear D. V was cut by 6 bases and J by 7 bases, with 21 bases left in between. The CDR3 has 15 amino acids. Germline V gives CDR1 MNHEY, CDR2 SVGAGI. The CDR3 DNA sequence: TGTGCCAGCAGCGACGCGGACCGCCGCCGGGCTGGCTACACCTTC. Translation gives CASSDADRRRAGYTF.

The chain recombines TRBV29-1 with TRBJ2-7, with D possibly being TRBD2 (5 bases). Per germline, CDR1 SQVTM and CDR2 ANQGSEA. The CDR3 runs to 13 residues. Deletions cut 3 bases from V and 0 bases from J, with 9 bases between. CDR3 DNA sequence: TGCAGCGTTGATGGGGAGAGCTCCTACGAGCAGTACTTC. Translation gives CSVDGESSYEQYF.

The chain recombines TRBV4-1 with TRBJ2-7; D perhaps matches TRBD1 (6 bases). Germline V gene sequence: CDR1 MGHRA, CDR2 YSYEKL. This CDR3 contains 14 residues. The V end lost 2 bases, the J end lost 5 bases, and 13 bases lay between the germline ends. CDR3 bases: TGCGCCAGCAGCCAAAAAGGGTCAGGGGACGAGCAGTACTTC. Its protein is CASSQKGSGDEQYF.

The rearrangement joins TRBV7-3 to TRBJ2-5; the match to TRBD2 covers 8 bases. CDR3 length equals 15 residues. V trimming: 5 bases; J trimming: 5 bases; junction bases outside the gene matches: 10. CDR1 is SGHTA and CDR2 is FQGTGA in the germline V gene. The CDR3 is CASSISGALGETQYF. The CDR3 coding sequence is TGTGCCAGCAGCATTAGCGGGGCCTTGGGGGAGACCCAGTACTTC.

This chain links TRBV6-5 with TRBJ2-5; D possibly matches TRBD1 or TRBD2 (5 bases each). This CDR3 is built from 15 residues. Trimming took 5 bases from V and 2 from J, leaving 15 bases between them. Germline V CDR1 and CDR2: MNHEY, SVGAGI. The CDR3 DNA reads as TGTGCCAGCAGTGGGCACAAGGGGAGACAAGAGACCCAGTACTTC. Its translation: CASSGHKGRQETQYF.

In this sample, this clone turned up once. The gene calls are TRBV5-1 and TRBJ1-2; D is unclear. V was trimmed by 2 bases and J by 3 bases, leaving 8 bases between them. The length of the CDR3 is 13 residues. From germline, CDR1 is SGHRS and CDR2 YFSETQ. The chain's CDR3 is CASSFGRDYGYTF. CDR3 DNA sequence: TGCGCCAGCAGCTTTGGACGGGACTATGGCTACACCTTC.

CDR3 DNA: TGTGCCAGCAGTCGAGAGGCGGGGGTCCCGGGGGAGCAGTTCTTC. It specifies CASSREAGVPGEQFF. The V and J genes are TRBV27 and TRBJ2-1; 7 bases are shared with TRBD2. CDR3 size: 15 residues. The germline gives CDR1 MNHEY, CDR2 SMNVEV (reference sequence). V was clipped by 5 bases and J by 10 bases; unmatched bases: 14.

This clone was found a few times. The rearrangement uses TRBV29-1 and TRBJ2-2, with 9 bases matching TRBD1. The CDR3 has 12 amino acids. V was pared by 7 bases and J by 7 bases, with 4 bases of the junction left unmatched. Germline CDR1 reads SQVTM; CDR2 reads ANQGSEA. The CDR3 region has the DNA TGCAGCGCTGGACAGGGGATCGGGGAGCTGTTTTTT. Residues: CSAGQGIGELFF.